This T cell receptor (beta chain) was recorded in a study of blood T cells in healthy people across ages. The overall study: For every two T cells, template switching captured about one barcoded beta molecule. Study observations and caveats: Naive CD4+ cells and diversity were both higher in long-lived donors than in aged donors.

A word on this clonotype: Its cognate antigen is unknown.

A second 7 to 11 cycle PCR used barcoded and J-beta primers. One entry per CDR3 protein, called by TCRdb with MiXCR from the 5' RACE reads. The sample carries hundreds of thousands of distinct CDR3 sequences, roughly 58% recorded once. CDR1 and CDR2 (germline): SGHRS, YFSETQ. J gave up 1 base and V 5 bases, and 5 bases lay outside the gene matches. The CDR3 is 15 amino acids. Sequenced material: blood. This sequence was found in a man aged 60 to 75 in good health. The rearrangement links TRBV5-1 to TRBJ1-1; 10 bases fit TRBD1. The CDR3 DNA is TGCGCCAGCAGAGCGGGACAGGGGACGAACACTGAAGCTTTCTTT. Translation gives CASRAGQGTNTEAFF.